Listed below are T cell receptor beta chains from one sample, sequenced in a study of T cells in Graves' hyperthyroidism and ophthalmopathy. One entry per CDR3 protein, called by TCRdb with MiXCR from the multiplex PCR reads. The sample contains a few hundred thousand distinct CDR3 sequences, 15% to 19% of which appear only once. Specimen: blood. The source is a woman in her late teens or twenties with Graves' hyperthyroidism. Both conserved end residues are part of each CDR3. The order of the fields is CDR3 length, V gene, D gene, CDR3 protein. D genes are given only for firm matches.

len: 16
v_gene: TRBV29-1
d_gene: TRBD2
CDR3aa: CSVVALAGGGYNEQFF

len: 15
v_gene: TRBV7-9
d_gene: TRBD2
CDR3aa: CASSLFGLVIDEQFF

len: 11
v_gene: TRBV6-1
d_gene: TRBD1
CDR3aa: CASIQGNEQYF

len: 16
v_gene: TRBV18
d_gene: .
CDR3aa: CASSPPVGGVGNTIYF

len: 16
v_gene: TRBV3-1
d_gene: .
CDR3aa: CASSQEWTVDTGELFF

len: 14
v_gene: TRBV9
d_gene: .
CDR3aa: CASSPREWDEKLFF

len: 14
v_gene: TRBV20-1
d_gene: TRBD2
CDR3aa: CSARVAGSSYEQYF

len: 15
v_gene: TRBV4-1
d_gene: TRBD1
CDR3aa: CASSQGGQGGYEQYF

len: 14
v_gene: TRBV7-2
d_gene: TRBD1
CDR3aa: CASKNAPGGDGYTF

len: 16
v_gene: TRBV5-5
d_gene: TRBD2
CDR3aa: CASSSERGPGTGELFF

len: 12
v_gene: TRBV28
d_gene: TRBD1
CDR3aa: CARDRVNQPQHF

len: 15
v_gene: TRBV27
d_gene: .
CDR3aa: CASSSLQGIFNGYTF

len: 16
v_gene: TRBV14
d_gene: TRBD2
CDR3aa: CASSRRLAGDTGELFF

len: 14
v_gene: TRBV2
d_gene: TRBD1
CDR3aa: CASRSRTGGYEQYF

len: 13
v_gene: TRBV9
d_gene: TRBD1
CDR3aa: CASRTGEDSPLHF

len: 14
v_gene: TRBV13
d_gene: TRBD1
CDR3aa: CASSLVGTGDEQYF

len: 12
v_gene: TRBV12-5
d_gene: .
CDR3aa: CASGVGSYEQYF

len: 14
v_gene: TRBV11-3
d_gene: .
CDR3aa: CASSSSRTREKLFF

len: 14
v_gene: TRBV12-3/TRBV12-4
d_gene: .
CDR3aa: CASSTHSPRQPQHF

len: 13
v_gene: TRBV28
d_gene: .
CDR3aa: CASSFTNTGELFF

len: 14
v_gene: TRBV27
d_gene: .
CDR3aa: CASSFGARGDTQYF

len: 13
v_gene: TRBV20-1
d_gene: .
CDR3aa: CSARGSPYNEQFF

len: 15
v_gene: TRBV29-1
d_gene: .
CDR3aa: CSVSDRALAGNTIYF

len: 15
v_gene: TRBV6-1
d_gene: TRBD1
CDR3aa: CASSLRTGEVGIQYF

len: 15
v_gene: TRBV5-5
d_gene: TRBD1
CDR3aa: CASSLIQGNADTQYF

len: 15
v_gene: TRBV12-3/TRBV12-4
d_gene: .
CDR3aa: CASRPGGRTYNEQFF

len: 16
v_gene: TRBV28
d_gene: TRBD2
CDR3aa: CASSLGGRVPSDEQFF

len: 15
v_gene: TRBV7-2
d_gene: TRBD2
CDR3aa: CASSLSSGGTDTQYF

len: 15
v_gene: TRBV2
d_gene: .
CDR3aa: CASSGRATPYNEQFF

len: 11
v_gene: TRBV12-5
d_gene: .
CDR3aa: CASGPYSEAFF

len: 16
v_gene: TRBV13
d_gene: .
CDR3aa: CASSAFSGGPYNEQFF

len: 12
v_gene: TRBV5-1
d_gene: .
CDR3aa: CASSYLANEQFF